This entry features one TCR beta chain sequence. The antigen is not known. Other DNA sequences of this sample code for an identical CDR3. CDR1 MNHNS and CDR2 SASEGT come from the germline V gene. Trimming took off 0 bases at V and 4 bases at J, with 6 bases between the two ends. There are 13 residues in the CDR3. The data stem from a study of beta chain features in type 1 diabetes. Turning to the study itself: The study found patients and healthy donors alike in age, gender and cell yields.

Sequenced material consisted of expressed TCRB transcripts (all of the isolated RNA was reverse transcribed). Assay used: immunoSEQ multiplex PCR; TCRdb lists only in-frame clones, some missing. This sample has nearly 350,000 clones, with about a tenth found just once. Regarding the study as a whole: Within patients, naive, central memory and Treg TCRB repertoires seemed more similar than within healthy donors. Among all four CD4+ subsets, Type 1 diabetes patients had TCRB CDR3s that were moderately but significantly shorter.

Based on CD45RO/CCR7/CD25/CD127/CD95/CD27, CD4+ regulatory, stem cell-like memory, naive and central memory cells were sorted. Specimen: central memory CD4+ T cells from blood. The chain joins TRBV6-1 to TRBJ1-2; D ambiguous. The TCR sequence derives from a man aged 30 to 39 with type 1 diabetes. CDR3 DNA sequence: TGTGCCAGCAGTGAAGCACAAAGCTATGGCTACACCTTC. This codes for CASSEAQSYGYTF.